Each of the 25 T cell receptor beta chains below was sequenced from the same sample in a study of cytomegalovirus exposure and HLA in healthy donors. The assay was immunoSEQ multiplex PCR, and TCRdb's table has in-frame clones only and misses some. The sample includes 120,000 or so clones, around nine tenths seen only once; the top ten take about 1.5%. The sequencing input was PBMCs. Every receptor here comes from a man aged 25 to 45 in good health and CMV-seronegative.

The J gene is TRBJ2-3, the V gene TRBV7-2; D unclear. Trimming stripped 1 base from V and 6 bases from J, with 14 bases between. The CDR3 runs to 15 residues. Per the germline V gene, CDR1 is SGHTA and CDR2 is FQGNSA. CDR3 amino acids: CASSLGGGLGDTQYF. CDR3 nucleotide sequence: TGTGCCAGCAGCTTAGGTGGCGGCCTCGGGGATACGCAGTATTTT.

V usage is TRBV27 and J usage is TRBJ2-3, with D possibly matching TRBD1 (7 bases). The germline V gene encodes CDR1 MNHEY and CDR2 SMNVEV (reference sequence). CDR3 length: 17 amino acids. Trimming took off 1 base at V and 2 bases at J, with 16 bases between the two ends. CDR3 DNA sequence: TGTGCCAGCAGTTTATTGGTCGACAGGGACTTCACAGATACGCAGTATTTT. Translated, it gives CASSLLVDRDFTDTQYF.

This rearrangement joins TRBV6-5 to TRBJ2-1; D gene uncertain. Germline-derived CDR1 and CDR2 are MNHEY and SVGAGI. CDR3 length: 11 amino acids. V dropped 5 bases and J dropped 8 bases, with 7 bases sitting between them. CDR3 sequence (DNA): TGTGCCAGCAGTAACCGGGATGAGCAGTTCTTC. It is translated as CASSNRDEQFF.

The chain joins TRBV2 to TRBJ2-5; D is ambiguous. The V gene's germline CDR1 is SNHLY and CDR2 FYNNEI. The CDR3 is made up of 10 amino acids. Trimming cost V 9 bases and J 6 bases, with 8 bases left between them. This CDR3 is CASGQQTQYF. DNA for the CDR3: TGTGCCAGTGGGCAGCAGACCCAGTACTTC.

The rearrangement links TRBV6-5 to TRBJ2-5; 9 bases align to TRBD1. The CDR3 is 14 residues long. CDR1 MNHEY and CDR2 SVGAGI come from the germline V gene. The V gene end was trimmed by 4 bases and the J gene end by 5 bases; junction bases not matched to a gene: 5. CDR3 DNA sequence: TGTGCCAGCAGTTCCGGGACAGGGAGTGAGACCCAGTACTTC. Amino acid sequence: CASSSGTGSETQYF.

The chain uses TRBV11-2 and TRBJ2-2; possible D gene TRBD1, 6 bases. V lost 5 bases and J lost 3, with 22 bases in between. This CDR3 spans 18 amino acids. CDR1 SGHAT and CDR2 FQNNGV come from the germline V gene. The CDR3 DNA reads as TGTGCCAGCAGCCCCGGACCCCACAGGGTAGAATACACCGGGGAGCTGTTTTTT. Encoded protein: CASSPGPHRVEYTGELFF.

The genes are TRBV19 and TRBJ2-5; 9 positions match TRBD2. V lost 5 bases to trimming and J lost 4 bases; unmatched junction nucleotides: 5. Germline V CDR1 and CDR2: LNHDA, SQIVND (reference sequence). The CDR3 has 14 residues. The CDR3 region is CASSPGTSRETQYF. The CDR3 DNA sequence: TGTGCCAGTAGTCCTGGGACTAGCAGAGAGACCCAGTACTTC.

This chain connects TRBV30 to TRBJ1-1; unclear D gene. The V end lost 8 bases, the J end lost 5 bases, and 21 bases lay between the germline ends. The CDR3 covers 14 residues. Looked up from germline, CDR1 is GTSNPN and CDR2 is SVGIG (reference sequence). The CDR3 region has the DNA TGTGCCGGTGAGAATGGGCTTGCAGCAACTGAAGCTTTCTTT. It is translated as CAGENGLAATEAFF.

This clone was seen a handful of times. The chain carries TRBV30 and TRBJ2-1; 9 nucleotides agree with TRBD2. The CDR3 runs 15 residues. Germline CDR1 and CDR2: GTSNPN and SVGIG (reference sequence). The V gene end was trimmed by 2 bases and the J gene end by 5 bases; junction bases not matched to a gene: 7. The CDR3 protein is CAWSRIGTSHNEQFF. As DNA, the CDR3 is TGTGCCTGGAGTCGAATCGGGACTAGCCACAATGAGCAGTTCTTC.

V gene TRBV6-6 combines with J gene TRBJ2-2; no definite D call. CDR1 and CDR2 (germline): MNHNY, SVGAGI (reference sequence). Deletions cut 7 bases from V and 5 bases from J, with 17 bases between. The CDR3 consists of 15 residues. In nucleotides, the CDR3 is TGTGCCAGCATTCTTTATCCCGGGTTAACCGGGGAGCTGTTTTTT. Translation: CASILYPGLTGELFF.

The table lists this clone with a count of one. The V and J genes are TRBV5-1 and TRBJ1-6; D remains ambiguous. Trimming left V 4 bases short and J 5 bases short, with 13 bases between. The CDR3 contains 15 residues. CDR1 and CDR2 from the germline V gene are SGHRS and YFSETQ. CDR3 sequence: CASSLLGGDNSPLHF. The CDR3 nucleotides are TGCGCCAGCAGCCTCTTGGGAGGAGATAATTCACCCCTCCACTTT.

As DNA, the CDR3 is TGCGCCAGCAGGCGGGGTGGCGGCGATGGCTACACCTTC. Translating gives CASRRGGGDGYTF. V usage is TRBV5-1 and J usage is TRBJ1-2; D is ambiguous. V was shortened by 5 bases and J by 6 bases, with 14 bases between the two germline ends. The CDR3 length is 13 residues. CDR1 is SGHRS and CDR2 is YFSETQ in the germline V gene.

The V and J genes are TRBV4-2 and TRBJ2-3; no definite D call. Trimming took off 5 bases at V and 9 bases at J, with 15 bases between the two ends. The CDR3 runs to 13 residues. Germline V gene lookup returns CDR1 LGHNA and CDR2 YNFKEQ. The CDR3 sequence: CASSYSAAGTQYF. The CDR3 coding sequence is TGTGCCAGCAGCTATAGTGCGGCCGGAACGCAGTATTTT.

V is TRBV5-1 and J is TRBJ2-2; D may be TRBD2 (7 bases). The V end lost 7 bases, the J end lost 5 bases, and 15 bases lay between the germline ends. This CDR3 has 14 amino acids. CDR1 SGHRS and CDR2 YFSETQ come from the germline V gene. CDR3 amino acids: CASFEGEGTGELFF. Written as DNA, the CDR3 is TGCGCCAGCTTCGAGGGGGAGGGGACCGGGGAGCTGTTTTTT.

The genes are TRBV7-9 and TRBJ2-2, with TRBD1 matching over 8 bases. The CDR3 covers 14 residues. V dropped 8 bases and J dropped 7; count of bases not matched to a gene: 9. Germline CDR1 SEHNR, CDR2 FQNEAQ (reference sequence). CDR3 sequence reads: CASGRQGRDGELFF. In DNA form, the CDR3 reads TGTGCCAGCGGCCGACAGGGGAGAGACGGGGAGCTGTTTTTT.

V usage is TRBV4-1 and J usage is TRBJ1-1; TRBD1 aligns across 7 bases. With V trimmed by 1 base and J by 5 bases, 7 bases remained unmatched. The CDR3 has 15 amino acids. Germline V gives CDR1 MGHRA, CDR2 YSYEKL. CDR3 loop: CASSQAGQGGTEAFF. In DNA form, the CDR3 reads TGCGCCAGCAGCCAAGCGGGCCAGGGGGGAACTGAAGCTTTCTTT.

The chain's CDR3 is CASSLAVDMNTEAFF. CDR3 sequence (DNA): TGCGCCAGCAGCTTGGCGGTGGACATGAACACTGAAGCTTTCTTT. This chain links TRBV5-1 with TRBJ1-1; D perhaps matches TRBD1 (5 bases). This CDR3 region has 15 residues. Trimming shortened V by 0 bases and J by 0 bases, and 9 bases separated the two germline ends. The germline V gene has CDR1 SGHRS and CDR2 YFSETQ.

This chain links TRBV19 with TRBJ2-1; D remains ambiguous. The length of the CDR3 is 11 residues. The ends were cut back, 3 bases at V and 8 bases at J, with 5 bases in the middle. Germline CDR1 LNHDA, CDR2 SQIVND (reference sequence). CDR3 coding DNA: TGTGCCAGTAGTATTTATGATGAGCAGTTCTTC. It yields the protein CASSIYDEQFF.

The rearrangement links TRBV7-9 to TRBJ1-1; D unresolved. Trimming took 5 bases from V and 3 from J, leaving 10 bases between them. Per germline, CDR1 SEHNR and CDR2 FQNEAQ (reference sequence). The CDR3 has 13 amino acids. This chain's CDR3 is CASSLAGDTEAFF. The CDR3 nucleotides are TGTGCCAGCAGCCTCGCGGGTGACACTGAAGCTTTCTTT.

The V and J genes are TRBV4-3 and TRBJ2-7; weak D call: TRBD2 (6 bases). The ends were cut back, 0 bases at V and 3 bases at J, with 12 bases in the middle. CDR1 is LGHNA, CDR2 YSLEER, per germline. This CDR3 is built from 15 residues. The CDR3 reads CASSQDRAGGYEQYF. CDR3 DNA: TGCGCCAGCAGCCAAGATCGGGCCGGGGGCTACGAGCAGTACTTC.

V and J are TRBV5-6 and TRBJ1-4; tentatively, D is TRBD1 (6 bases). The V end was cut by 1 base, the J end by 8 bases, with 12 bases between. There are 14 residues in the CDR3. In germline, CDR1 is SGHDT, CDR2 YYEEEE. This CDR3 is CASSLTGSNEKLFF. In DNA, the CDR3 is TGTGCCAGCAGCTTGACAGGGAGTAACGAAAAACTGTTTTTT.

The genes are TRBV27 and TRBJ1-1; the D gene is possibly TRBD1 (5 bases). CDR3 length: 12 residues. Germline V gene data show CDR1 as MNHEY and CDR2 as SMNVEV (reference sequence). V was clipped by 5 bases and J by 6 bases, with 10 bases between them. The CDR3 sequence is CASSPVTAEAFF. CDR3 DNA: TGTGCCAGCAGTCCAGTGACAGCTGAAGCTTTCTTT.

This clone was seen a few times. V and J are TRBV5-1 and TRBJ2-1; no definite D call. Trimming shortened V by 0 bases and J by 6 bases, and 10 bases separated the two germline ends. CDR1 and CDR2 from the germline V gene are SGHRS and YFSETQ. This CDR3 is built from 14 residues. CDR3 DNA sequence: TGCGCCAGCAGCTTGGCCGCGAACGGCAATGAGCAGTTCTTC. Protein: CASSLAANGNEQFF.

The V gene is TRBV28, the J gene TRBJ1-5; the match to TRBD1 covers 8 bases. Germline V lookup: CDR1 MDHEN, CDR2 SYDVKM. V gave up 6 bases and J gave up 1 base; unmatched junction bases: 5. CDR3 length: 15 amino acids. CDR3 DNA: TGTGCCAGCAGCGACAGGGGAGGGAGCAATCAGCCCCAGCATTTT. Its protein product is CASSDRGGSNQPQHF.

The chain carries TRBV10-2 and TRBJ2-7, with 11 bases aligning to TRBD2. From germline, CDR1 is WSHSY and CDR2 SAAADI. J gave up 2 bases and V 6 bases, and 3 bases lay outside the gene matches. The CDR3 is made up of 14 amino acids. CDR3 bases: TGCGCCAGCAGGACTAGCGGGATTCCCTACGAGCAGTACTTC. Its protein product is CASRTSGIPYEQYF.